These T cell receptor beta chains were read from a single sample in a study of blood T cell repertoires in COVID-19. The assay was immunoSEQ multiplex PCR, and TCRdb's table has in-frame clones only and misses some. The profile shows some 99,000 clones, approximately 80% of them singletons. Material: peripheral blood. These receptors originate from a woman aged 80 or over with active or convalescent COVID-19. CDR3s include the opening cysteine and the closing phenylalanine or tryptophan. D genes are given only for firm matches. Part of the rows lack a size; the others show once, few, many or a class for expanded clones.

D gene	V gene	J gene	clone size	CDR3 protein	CDR3 DNA
-	TRBV5-1	TRBJ1-1	-	CASSFSQLNTEAFF	TGCGCCAGCAGCTTTAGCCAGCTGAACACTGAAGCTTTCTTT
-	TRBV6-5	TRBJ1-4	-	CASKTGGVGKLFF	TGTGCCAGCAAGACCGGAGGGGTGGGAAAACTGTTTTTT
-	TRBV18	TRBJ1-5	few	CASSPAVQNQPQHF	TGTGCCAGCTCACCCGCCGTACAGAATCAGCCCCAGCATTTT
-	TRBV19	TRBJ2-7	-	CASSRTGITYEQYF	TGTGCCAGTAGCAGAACAGGGATAACCTACGAGCAGTACTTC
-	TRBV27	TRBJ2-7	once	CASSLRGSWYEQYF	TGTGCCAGCAGTTTACGGGGGAGTTGGTACGAGCAGTACTTC
-	TRBV5-4	TRBJ1-4	-	CASSLFSGEKLFF	TGTGCCAGCAGCTTGTTTAGTGGTGAAAAACTGTTTTTT
TRBD2	TRBV2	TRBJ2-1	once	CASKNQGLYNEQFF	TGTGCCAGCAAAAACCAGGGACTATACAATGAGCAGTTCTTC
-	TRBV19	TRBJ2-5	-	CASSIGREETQYF	TGTGCCAGTAGTATAGGTAGGGAGGAGACCCAGTACTTC
TRBD1	TRBV20-1	TRBJ1-2	-	CSASPGQGADYGYTF	TGCAGTGCTAGTCCGGGACAGGGGGCCGACTATGGCTACACCTTC
-	TRBV7-2	TRBJ2-7	-	CASSLVGGSYEQYF	TGTGCCAGCAGCTTAGTAGGGGGTTCCTACGAGCAGTACTTC
-	TRBV10-1	TRBJ1-4	-	CASSDGATNEKLFF	TGCGCCAGCAGTGACGGGGCAACTAATGAAAAACTGTTTTTT
-	TRBV7-9	TRBJ2-1	-	CASSRRGRHEQFF	TGTGCCAGCAGCCGTCGAGGTCGCCATGAGCAGTTCTTC
TRBD2	TRBV7-3	TRBJ2-7	-	CASSPTGTSASYEQYF	TGTGCCAGCAGCCCTACCGGGACTAGCGCCTCCTACGAGCAGTACTTC
TRBD2	TRBV6-5	TRBJ2-7	-	CASNRLAGYEQYF	TGTGCCAGCAATAGACTAGCGGGGTACGAGCAGTACTTC
-	TRBV5-1	TRBJ2-5	-	CASSLGRDGETQYF	TGCGCCAGCAGCTTGGGGAGGGACGGGGAGACCCAGTACTTC
TRBD1	TRBV6-4	TRBJ1-2	-	CASSDSHPVRGLNYGYTF	TGTGCCAGCAGTGACTCCCATCCGGTCAGGGGGCTTAACTATGGCTACACCTTC
-	TRBV15	TRBJ2-4	once	CAPPREKNIQYF	TGTGCCCCCCCCCGGGAAAAAAACATTCAGTACTTC
-	TRBV19	TRBJ1-3	-	CASSTRTDGGNTIYF	TGTGCCAGTAGTACCCGGACAGATGGAGGAAACACCATATATTTT
-	TRBV5-1	TRBJ2-3	-	CASSLTALATDTQYF	TGCGCCAGCAGCTTGACAGCTCTTGCCACAGATACGCAGTATTTT
-	TRBV11-2	TRBJ1-1	-	CASSPGDSNTEAFF	TGTGCCAGCAGCCCCGGCGACAGTAACACTGAAGCTTTCTTT
-	TRBV21-1	TRBJ2-7	-	CASSKVGTITREGNSYEQYF	TGTGCCAGCAGCAAAGTAGGTACCATAACCAGGGAAGGGAACTCCTACGAGCAGTACTTC
-	TRBV11-2	TRBJ1-1	-	CASSRDSNTEAFF	TGTGCCAGCAGTCGGGACTCGAACACTGAAGCTTTCTTT
-	TRBV28	TRBJ2-7	-	CASRRSLVSYEQYF	TGTGCCAGCAGGCGATCCCTAGTTTCCTACGAGCAGTACTTC
-	TRBV10-3	TRBJ1-1	-	CAISARVDTEAFF	TGTGCCATCAGTGCCAGGGTGGACACTGAAGCTTTCTTT
-	TRBV4-1	TRBJ1-2	-	CASSSTQVNYGYTF	TGCGCCAGCAGCTCAACCCAGGTGAACTATGGCTACACCTTC
-	TRBV28	TRBJ1-5	few	CASSSAQGWNQPQHF	TGTGCCAGCAGCTCCGCCCAGGGGTGGAATCAGCCCCAGCATTTT
-	TRBV7-2	TRBJ1-4	once	CASSQGLTVGEKLFF	TGTGCCAGCAGCCAGGGTTTGACGGTGGGCGAAAAACTGTTTTTT
-	TRBV6-6	TRBJ2-1	-	CASSYWRGNSYNEQFF	TGTGCCAGCAGTTACTGGCGGGGCAACTCCTACAATGAGCAGTTCTTC
-	TRBV10-3	TRBJ2-7	-	CAISQALAGYEQYF	TGTGCCATCAGTCAGGCCTTGGCTGGCTACGAGCAGTACTTC
-	TRBV19	TRBJ2-7	-	CASSISSGIEQYF	TGTGCCAGTAGTATCTCTTCGGGGATCGAGCAGTACTTC
-	TRBV6-6	TRBJ1-1	-	CASSFLGENTEAFF	TGTGCCAGCAGTTTCTTAGGGGAGAACACTGAAGCTTTCTTT
-	TRBV3-1/TRBV3-2	TRBJ2-7	-	CASSQDRRVQYF	TGTGCCAGCAGCCAAGATCGCCGAGTGCAGTACTTC
TRBD1	TRBV6-6	TRBJ2-7	-	CASRSHPTGWIYEQYF	TGTGCCAGCAGATCCCACCCGACAGGGTGGATCTACGAGCAGTACTTC
TRBD2	TRBV7-3	TRBJ2-1	-	CASSLNGGKWDEQFF	TGTGCCAGCAGCTTAAACGGGGGGAAGTGGGATGAGCAGTTCTTC
-	TRBV28	TRBJ1-2	-	CASISTAGVGGYTF	TGTGCCAGCATCTCTACGGCGGGGGTCGGCGGCTACACCTTC
TRBD1	TRBV2	TRBJ2-5	-	CASSPQGVRQETQYF	TGTGCCAGCAGTCCTCAGGGGGTACGTCAAGAGACCCAGTACTTC
-	TRBV15	TRBJ2-2	-	CATSPRHPGELFF	TGTGCCACCAGCCCCCGACACCCCGGGGAGCTGTTTTTT
-	TRBV13	TRBJ1-6	-	CASSYRDTNSPLHF	TGTGCCAGCAGCTACAGAGACACCAATTCACCCCTCCACTTT
-	TRBV3-1/TRBV3-2	TRBJ1-2	-	CASSTSVGYTF	-
-	TRBV18	TRBJ1-5	-	CASSRQGGGNQPQHF	TGTGCCAGCTCACGCCAGGGAGGGGGCAATCAGCCCCAGCATTTT
TRBD2	TRBV19	TRBJ2-7	-	CASSTRSQGPGGEQYF	TGTGCCAGTAGTACCCGTTCTCAGGGCCCGGGGGGCGAGCAGTACTTC
-	TRBV20-1	TRBJ2-2	-	CSASPGGTGELFF	TGCAGTGCTAGTCCGGGTGGAACCGGGGAGCTGTTTTTT
TRBD1	TRBV2	TRBJ1-3	-	CASGLGQGASGNTIYF	TGTGCCAGCGGGTTAGGACAGGGGGCTTCTGGAAACACCATATATTTT
-	TRBV29-1	TRBJ2-7	-	CSVRLNSYEQYF	TGCAGCGTTCGACTCAACTCCTACGAGCAGTACTTC
TRBD1	TRBV19	TRBJ1-2	few	CASTNRDSRYGGYTF	TGTGCCAGTACCAACCGGGACAGTAGATATGGAGGCTACACCTTC
-	TRBV7-3	TRBJ2-1	once	CASSLSILNEQFF	TGTGCCAGCAGCTTAAGTATTTTAAATGAGCAGTTCTTC
TRBD2	TRBV7-2	TRBJ2-3	-	CASTLSRAGGSTDTQYF	TGTGCCAGCACCCTCTCACGGGCGGGAGGGAGCACAGATACGCAGTATTTT
TRBD1	TRBV5-1	TRBJ2-5	-	CASMGQAQETQYF	TGCGCCAGCATGGGACAGGCGCAAGAGACCCAGTACTTC
-	TRBV28	TRBJ1-2	-	CASSSPGEGLYGYTF	TGTGCCAGCAGTTCCCCGGGTGAGGGACTCTATGGCTACACCTTC
-	TRBV28	TRBJ2-5	-	CAHNGASAKGKTQYF	TGTGCCCACAACGGGGCTAGCGCAAAGGGGAAGACCCAGTACTTC
TRBD1	TRBV10-3	TRBJ1-3	-	CAISPNPMTGEGSGNTIYF	TGTGCCATCAGTCCCAATCCTATGACAGGGGAAGGCTCTGGAAACACCATATATTTT
-	TRBV2	TRBJ2-7	-	CASKRDTRGEQYF	TGTGCCAGTAAGCGGGACACTCGAGGGGAGCAGTACTTC
TRBD2	TRBV7-3	TRBJ2-3	few	CASSLYAGGSDTQYF	TGTGCCAGCAGCTTATACGCGGGAGGGTCAGATACGCAGTATTTT
TRBD1	TRBV9	TRBJ1-2	-	CASSALQGAGYGYTF	TGTGCCAGCAGCGCGTTACAGGGGGCCGGCTATGGCTACACCTTC
-	TRBV9	TRBJ2-7	-	CASSVDQGSSYEQYF	TGTGCCAGCAGCGTAGACCAGGGGAGCTCCTACGAGCAGTACTTC
TRBD1	TRBV29-1	TRBJ1-1	-	CSVRRDRGGTEAFF	TGCAGCGTCCGAAGAGACAGGGGCGGCACTGAAGCTTTCTTT
-	TRBV28	TRBJ2-7	-	CASSPGSSSYEQYF	TGTGCCAGCAGTCCCGGGTCTAGCTCCTACGAGCAGTACTTC
TRBD1	TRBV4-1	TRBJ2-1	-	CASSQNRDRPYNEQFF	TGCGCCAGCAGCCAGAACCGGGACAGGCCTTACAATGAGCAGTTCTTC
TRBD1	TRBV18	TRBJ2-7	-	CASSPGQGFHEQYF	TGTGCCAGCTCGCCTGGACAGGGGTTTCACGAGCAGTACTTC
-	TRBV5-1	TRBJ2-7	-	CASSTGRGYEQYF	TGCGCCAGCAGTACGGGGAGAGGATACGAGCAGTACTTC